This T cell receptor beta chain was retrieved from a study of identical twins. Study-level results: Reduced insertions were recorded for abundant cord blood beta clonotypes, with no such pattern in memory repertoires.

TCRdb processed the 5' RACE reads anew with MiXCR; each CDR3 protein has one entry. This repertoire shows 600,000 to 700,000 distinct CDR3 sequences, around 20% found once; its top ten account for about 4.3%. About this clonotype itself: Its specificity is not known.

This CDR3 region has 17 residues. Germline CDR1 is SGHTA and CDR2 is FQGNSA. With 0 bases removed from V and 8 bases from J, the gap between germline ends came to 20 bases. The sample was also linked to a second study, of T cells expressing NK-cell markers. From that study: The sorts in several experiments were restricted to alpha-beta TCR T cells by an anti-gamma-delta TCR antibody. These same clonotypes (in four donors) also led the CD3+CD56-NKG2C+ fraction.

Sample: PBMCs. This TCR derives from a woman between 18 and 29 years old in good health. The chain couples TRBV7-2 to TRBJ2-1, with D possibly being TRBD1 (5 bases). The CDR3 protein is CASSLALESGAWDEQFF. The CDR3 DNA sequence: TGTGCCAGCAGCTTAGCGCTGGAGTCTGGGGCGTGGGATGAGCAGTTCTTC.